The present entry profiles one T cell receptor beta chain with its context. Using immunoSEQ multiplex PCR, the repertoire was profiled, and TCRdb retains in-frame clones only, with some absent. The sample lists hundreds of thousands of clones; 95% to 96% were seen once. These data are taken from a study of shared clonotypes between healthy human individuals. CDR3 length: 13 residues. Looked up from germline, CDR1 is SQVTM and CDR2 is ANQGSEA. Trimming took 4 bases from V and 1 from J, leaving 11 bases between them. Naive CD8 cells comprised CD45RO-negative, CCR7-positively selected cells, excluding terminally differentiated effector memory CD45RA+ cells.

This TCR was sampled from a young woman in good health. The chain has TRBV29-1 and TRBJ2-7; possible D gene TRBD2, 5 bases. The sample was naive CD8+ T cells sorted from blood. CDR3 in DNA: TGCAGCGTTGTTGCGGGTCCTTCCTACGAGCAGTACTTC. Its translation: CSVVAGPSYEQYF.